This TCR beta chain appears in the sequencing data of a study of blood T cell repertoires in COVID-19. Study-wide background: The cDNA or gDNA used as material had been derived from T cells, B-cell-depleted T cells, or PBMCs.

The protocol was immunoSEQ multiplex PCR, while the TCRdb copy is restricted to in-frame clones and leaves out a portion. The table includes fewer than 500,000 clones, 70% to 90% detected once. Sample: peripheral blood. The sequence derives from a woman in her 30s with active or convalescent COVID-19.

The CDR3 protein is CASSTDRVGGNTIYF. The CDR3 DNA follows: TGTGCCAGCAGCACGGACAGGGTTGGTGGAAACACCATATATTTT. The rearrangement joins TRBV6-5 to TRBJ1-3; 8 bases are a match to TRBD1. Germline V gives CDR1 MNHEY, CDR2 SVGAGI. This CDR3 region has 15 residues. With V trimmed by 6 bases and J by 3 bases, 7 bases remained unmatched.